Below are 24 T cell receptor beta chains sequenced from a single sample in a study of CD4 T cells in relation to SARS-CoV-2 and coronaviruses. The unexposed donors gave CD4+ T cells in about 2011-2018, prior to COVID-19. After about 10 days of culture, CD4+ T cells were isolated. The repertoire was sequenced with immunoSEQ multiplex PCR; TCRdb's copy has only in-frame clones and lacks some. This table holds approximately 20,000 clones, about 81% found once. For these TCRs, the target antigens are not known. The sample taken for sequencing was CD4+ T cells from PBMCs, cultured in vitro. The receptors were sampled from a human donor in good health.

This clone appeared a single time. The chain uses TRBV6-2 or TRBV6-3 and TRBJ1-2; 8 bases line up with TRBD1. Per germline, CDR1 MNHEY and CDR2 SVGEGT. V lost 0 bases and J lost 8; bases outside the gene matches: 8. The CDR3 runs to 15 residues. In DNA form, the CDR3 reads TGTGCCAGCAGTTACTCCGGACAGGGAGCGCGAGGCTACACCTTC. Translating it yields CASSYSGQGARGYTF.

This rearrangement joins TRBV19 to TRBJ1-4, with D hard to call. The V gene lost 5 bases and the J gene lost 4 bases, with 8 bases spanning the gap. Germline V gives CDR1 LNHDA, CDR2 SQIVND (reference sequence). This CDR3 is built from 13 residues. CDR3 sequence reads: CASSLHGNEKLFF. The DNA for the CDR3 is TGTGCCAGTAGTTTACACGGTAATGAAAAACTGTTTTTT.

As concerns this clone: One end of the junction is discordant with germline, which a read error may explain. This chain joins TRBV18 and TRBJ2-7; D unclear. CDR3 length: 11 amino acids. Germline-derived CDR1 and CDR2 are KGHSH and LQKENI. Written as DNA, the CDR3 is TGTGCCAGCTCTTTCACTCCATCGCCTCCCTTC. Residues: CASSFTPSPPF.

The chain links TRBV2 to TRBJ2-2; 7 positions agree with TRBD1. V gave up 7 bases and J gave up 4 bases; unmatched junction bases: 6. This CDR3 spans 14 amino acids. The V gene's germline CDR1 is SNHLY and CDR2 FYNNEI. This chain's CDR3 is CASNTGVGTGELFF. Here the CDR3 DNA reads TGTGCCAGCAACACAGGGGTGGGCACCGGGGAGCTGTTTTTT.

The CDR3 DNA is TGTGCCAGCAGCTCCCTGGGACTAGCGGGGGCGAACACCGGGGAGCTGTTTTTT. Translation gives CASSSLGLAGANTGELFF. V is TRBV7-9 and J is TRBJ2-2; 14 positions agree with TRBD2. Germline CDR1 reads SEHNR; CDR2 reads FQNEAQ (reference sequence). This CDR3 is 18 amino acids long. The junction had 4 bases not matched to a gene; V was cut back by 4 bases and J by 0 bases.

The CDR3: CASSPSSPEKLFF. The CDR3 DNA reads TGTGCCAGCAGCCCTAGCTCCCCCGAAAAACTGTTTTTT. The chain links TRBV12-3 or TRBV12-4 to TRBJ1-4, with D unclear. The ends were cut back, 6 bases at V and 8 bases at J, with 13 bases in the middle. This CDR3 comprises 13 residues.

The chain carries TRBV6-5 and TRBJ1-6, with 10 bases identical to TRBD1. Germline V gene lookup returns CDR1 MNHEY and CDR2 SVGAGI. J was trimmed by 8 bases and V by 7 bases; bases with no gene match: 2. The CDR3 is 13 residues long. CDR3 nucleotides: TGTGCCAGCATCGACAGGGGGCATTCACCCCTCCACTTT. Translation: CASIDRGHSPLHF.

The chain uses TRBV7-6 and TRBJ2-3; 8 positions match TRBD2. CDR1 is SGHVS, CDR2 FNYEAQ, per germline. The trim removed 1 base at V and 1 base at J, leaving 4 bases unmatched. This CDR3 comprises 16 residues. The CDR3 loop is CASSLVRAGGTDTQYF. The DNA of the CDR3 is TGTGCCAGCAGCTTAGTTCGAGCGGGGGGCACAGATACGCAGTATTTT.

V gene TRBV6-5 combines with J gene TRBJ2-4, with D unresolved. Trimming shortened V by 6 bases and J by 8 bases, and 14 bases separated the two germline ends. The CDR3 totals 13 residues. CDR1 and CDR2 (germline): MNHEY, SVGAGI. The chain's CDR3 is CASSRSVVDIQYF. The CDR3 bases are TGTGCCAGCAGCCGTAGTGTAGTGGACATTCAGTACTTC.

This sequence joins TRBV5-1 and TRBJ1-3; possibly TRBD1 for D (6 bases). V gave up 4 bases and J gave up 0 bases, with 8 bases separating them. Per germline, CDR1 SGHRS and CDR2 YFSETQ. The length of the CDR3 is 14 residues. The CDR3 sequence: CASSRDTSGNTIYF. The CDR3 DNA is TGCGCCAGCAGCCGGGACACCTCTGGAAACACCATATATTTT.

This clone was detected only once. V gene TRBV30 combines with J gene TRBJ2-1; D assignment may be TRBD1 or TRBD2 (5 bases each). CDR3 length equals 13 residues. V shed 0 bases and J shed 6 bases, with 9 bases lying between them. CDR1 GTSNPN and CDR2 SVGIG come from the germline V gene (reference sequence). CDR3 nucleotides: TGTGCCTGGAGTGTAACGGGGCTCAATGAGCAGTTCTTC. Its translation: CAWSVTGLNEQFF.

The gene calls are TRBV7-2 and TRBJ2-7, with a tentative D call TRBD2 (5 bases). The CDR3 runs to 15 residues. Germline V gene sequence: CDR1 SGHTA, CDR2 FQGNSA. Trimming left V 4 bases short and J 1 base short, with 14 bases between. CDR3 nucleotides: TGTGCCAGCAGCTCCGCGGGTGTTCCTTCCTACGAGCAGTACTTC. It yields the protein CASSSAGVPSYEQYF.

CDR3 sequence: CASSLSTDTQYF. CDR3 coding DNA: TGTGCCAGCAGTTTAAGCACAGATACGCAGTATTTT. The chain employs TRBV12-3 or TRBV12-4 and TRBJ2-3; D remains unclear. This CDR3 contains 12 residues. V was cut by 2 bases and J by 0 bases, with 0 bases left in between.

The CDR3 protein is CASSWETGSSSPLHF. The CDR3 DNA sequence: TGCGCCAGCAGCTGGGAGACAGGGTCAAGTTCACCCCTCCACTTT. The chain joins TRBV5-1 to TRBJ1-6; TRBD1 matches at 7 bases. V was clipped by 3 bases and J by 9 bases; unmatched bases: 9. This CDR3 comprises 15 residues. In germline, CDR1 is SGHRS, CDR2 YFSETQ.

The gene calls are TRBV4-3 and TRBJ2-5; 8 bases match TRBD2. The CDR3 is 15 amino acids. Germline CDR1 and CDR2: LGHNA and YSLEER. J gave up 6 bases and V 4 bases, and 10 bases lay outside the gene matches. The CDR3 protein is CASSPGLAWDQTQYF. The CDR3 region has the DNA TGCGCCAGCAGCCCCGGACTAGCTTGGGACCAGACCCAGTACTTC.

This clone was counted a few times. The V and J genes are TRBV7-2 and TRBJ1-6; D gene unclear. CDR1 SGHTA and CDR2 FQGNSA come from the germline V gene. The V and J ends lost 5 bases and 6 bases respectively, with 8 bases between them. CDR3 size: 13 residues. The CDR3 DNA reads TGTGCCAGCAGCACCTTTCCTAATTCACCCCTCCACTTT. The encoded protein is CASSTFPNSPLHF. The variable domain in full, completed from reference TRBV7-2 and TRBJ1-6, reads GAGVSQSPSNKVTEKGKDVELRCDPISGHTALYWYRQSLGQGLEFLIYFQGNSAPDKSGLPSDRFSAERTGGSVSTLTIQRTQQEDSAVYLCASSTFPNSPLHFGNGTRLTVT.

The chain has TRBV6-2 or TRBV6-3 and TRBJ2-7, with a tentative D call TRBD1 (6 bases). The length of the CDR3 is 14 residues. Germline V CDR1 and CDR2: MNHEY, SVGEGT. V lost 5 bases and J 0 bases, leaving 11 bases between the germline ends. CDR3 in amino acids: CASSRGTPSYEQYF. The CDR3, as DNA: TGTGCCAGCAGTAGGGGGACACCCTCCTACGAGCAGTACTTC.

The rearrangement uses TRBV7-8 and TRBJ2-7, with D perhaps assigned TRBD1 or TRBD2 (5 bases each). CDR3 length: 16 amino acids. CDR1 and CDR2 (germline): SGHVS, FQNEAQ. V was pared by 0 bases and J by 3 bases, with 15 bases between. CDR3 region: CASSLARTPGRYEQYF. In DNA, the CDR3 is TGTGCCAGCAGCTTAGCGAGGACACCGGGGCGCTACGAGCAGTACTTC.

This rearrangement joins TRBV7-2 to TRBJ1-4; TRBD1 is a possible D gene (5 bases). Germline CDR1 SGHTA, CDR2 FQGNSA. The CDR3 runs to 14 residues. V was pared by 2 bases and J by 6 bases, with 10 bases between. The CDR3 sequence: CASSLSREYEKLFF. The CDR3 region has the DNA TGTGCCAGCAGCTTAAGCAGGGAGTATGAAAAACTGTTTTTT.

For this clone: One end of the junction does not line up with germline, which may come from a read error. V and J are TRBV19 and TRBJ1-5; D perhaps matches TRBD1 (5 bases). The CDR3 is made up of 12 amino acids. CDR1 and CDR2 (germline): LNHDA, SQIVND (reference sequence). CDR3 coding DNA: TGTGTCAGTAGTGCCCAGGGCGTAGCCCAGCATTTT. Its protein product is CVSSAQGVAQHF.

The CDR3 spells CASSWGINEKLFF. CDR3 DNA: TGTGCCAGCAGCTGGGGGATTAATGAAAAACTGTTTTTT. V is TRBV5-6 and J is TRBJ1-4, with a tentative D call TRBD1 (5 bases). The CDR3 totals 13 residues. The germline V gene encodes CDR1 SGHDT and CDR2 YYEEEE. V was pared by 3 bases and J by 4 bases, with 7 bases between.

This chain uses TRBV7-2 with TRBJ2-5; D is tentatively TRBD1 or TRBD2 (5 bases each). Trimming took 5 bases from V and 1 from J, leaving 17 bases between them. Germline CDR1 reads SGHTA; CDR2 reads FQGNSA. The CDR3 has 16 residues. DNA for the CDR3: TGTGCCAGCAGCCCCGTCGGGGCGTGGGGCCAAGAGACCCAGTACTTC. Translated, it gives CASSPVGAWGQETQYF.

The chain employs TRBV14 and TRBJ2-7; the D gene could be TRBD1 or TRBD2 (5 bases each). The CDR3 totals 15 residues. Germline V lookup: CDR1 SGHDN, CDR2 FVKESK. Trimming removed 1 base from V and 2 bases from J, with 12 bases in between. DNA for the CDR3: TGTGCCAGCAGCCAAGGAGTCGGGGCCCCCTACGAGCAGTACTTC. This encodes CASSQGVGAPYEQYF.

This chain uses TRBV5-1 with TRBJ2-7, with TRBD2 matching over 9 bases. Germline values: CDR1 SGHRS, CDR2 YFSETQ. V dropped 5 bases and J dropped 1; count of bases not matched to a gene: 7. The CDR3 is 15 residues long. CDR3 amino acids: CASRRVAGDSYEQYF. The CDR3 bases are TGCGCCAGCAGGCGGGTAGCGGGAGATTCCTACGAGCAGTACTTC.